This TCR beta chain derives from a study of T cell responses to AZD1222 COVID-19 vaccine. Study findings and constraints: Unmutated variant regions are reportedly targeted by nearly half of spike-specific TCRs. Receipt of two AZD1222 doses was followed by a rise in Spike-specific TCR breadth and depth. Donors were mostly white British, more females; clonal diversity possibly underestimated. CD4 TCRs linked to vaccination spanned spike, dominating at 160-218 and 743-854.

In the case of this clone: Its antigen is unknown.

The data were produced by immunoSEQ multiplex PCR, yet TCRdb's version contains in-frame clones alone and is incomplete. The sample yields 180,000 or so clones, just over 90% seen once. Germline-derived CDR1 and CDR2 are SGHTA and FQGTGA. The CDR3 spans 15 residues. V lost 5 bases and J 2 bases, leaving 13 bases between the germline ends. V usage is TRBV7-3 and J usage is TRBJ1-5; D is possibly TRBD1 (5 bases). This clonotype originated in an adult who received the AZD1222 COVID-19 vaccine. The input for sequencing was peripheral blood, taken 28 days after the second AZD1222 dose. The CDR3 DNA sequence: TGTGCCAGCAGCCGAGCGGGACGGGGCAATCAGCCCCAGCATTTT. This sequence encodes CASSRAGRGNQPQHF.